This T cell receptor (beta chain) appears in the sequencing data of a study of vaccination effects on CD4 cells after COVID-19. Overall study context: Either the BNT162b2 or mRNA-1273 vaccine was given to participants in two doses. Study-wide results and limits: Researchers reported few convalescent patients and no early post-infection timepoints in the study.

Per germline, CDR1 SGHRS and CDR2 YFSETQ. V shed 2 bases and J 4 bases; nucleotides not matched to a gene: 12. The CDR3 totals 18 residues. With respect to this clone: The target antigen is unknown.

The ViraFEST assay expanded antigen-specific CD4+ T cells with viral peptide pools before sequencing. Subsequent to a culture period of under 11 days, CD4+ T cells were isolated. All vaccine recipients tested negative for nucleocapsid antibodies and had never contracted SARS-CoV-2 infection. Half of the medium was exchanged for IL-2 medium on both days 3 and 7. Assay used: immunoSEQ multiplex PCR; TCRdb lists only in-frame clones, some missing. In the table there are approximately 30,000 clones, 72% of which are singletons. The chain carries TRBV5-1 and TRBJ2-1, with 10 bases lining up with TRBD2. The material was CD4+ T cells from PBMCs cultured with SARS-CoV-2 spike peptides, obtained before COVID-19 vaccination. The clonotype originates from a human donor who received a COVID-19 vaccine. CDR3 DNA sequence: TGCGCCAGCAGCTTTGTGGGTCGTAGCGGGGGGATTTACAATGAGCAGTTCTTC. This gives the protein CASSFVGRSGGIYNEQFF.